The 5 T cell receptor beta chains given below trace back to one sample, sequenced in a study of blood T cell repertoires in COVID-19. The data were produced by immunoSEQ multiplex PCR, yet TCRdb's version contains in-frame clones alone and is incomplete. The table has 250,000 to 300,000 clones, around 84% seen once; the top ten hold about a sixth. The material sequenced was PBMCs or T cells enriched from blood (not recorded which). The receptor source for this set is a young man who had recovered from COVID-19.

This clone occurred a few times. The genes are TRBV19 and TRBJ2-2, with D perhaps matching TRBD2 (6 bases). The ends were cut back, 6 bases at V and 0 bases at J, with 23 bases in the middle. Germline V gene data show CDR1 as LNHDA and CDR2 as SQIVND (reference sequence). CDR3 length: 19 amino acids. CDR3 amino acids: CASRQLYKGLPANTGELFF. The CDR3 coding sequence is TGTGCCAGTAGGCAACTCTATAAGGGACTCCCCGCGAACACCGGGGAGCTGTTTTTT.

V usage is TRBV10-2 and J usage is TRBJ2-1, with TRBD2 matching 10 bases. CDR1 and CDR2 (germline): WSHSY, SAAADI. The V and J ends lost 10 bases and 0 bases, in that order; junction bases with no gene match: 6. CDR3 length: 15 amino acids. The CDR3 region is CATTSGKSSYNEQFF. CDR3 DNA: TGCGCCACCACTAGCGGGAAGAGCTCCTACAATGAGCAGTTCTTC.

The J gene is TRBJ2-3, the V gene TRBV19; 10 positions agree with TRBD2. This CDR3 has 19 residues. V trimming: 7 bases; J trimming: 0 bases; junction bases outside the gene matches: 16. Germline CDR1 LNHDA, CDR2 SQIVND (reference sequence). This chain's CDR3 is CASMPTLAGAKASTDTQYF. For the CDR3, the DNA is TGTGCCAGTATGCCGACTCTAGCGGGGGCCAAAGCTAGCACAGATACGCAGTATTTT. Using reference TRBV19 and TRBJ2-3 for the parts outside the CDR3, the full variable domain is DGGITQSPKYLFRKEGQNVTLSCEQNLNHDAMYWYRQDPGQGLRLIYYSQIVNDFQKGDIAEGYSVSREKKESFPLTVTSAQKNPTAFYLCASMPTLAGAKASTDTQYFGPGTRLTVL.

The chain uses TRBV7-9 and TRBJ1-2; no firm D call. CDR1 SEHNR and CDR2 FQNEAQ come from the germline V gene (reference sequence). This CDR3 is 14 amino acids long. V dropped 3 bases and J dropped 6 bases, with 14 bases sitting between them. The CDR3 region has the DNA TGTGCCAGCAGCTTGAACGAGGGTCTCGATGGCTACACCTTC. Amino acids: CASSLNEGLDGYTF.

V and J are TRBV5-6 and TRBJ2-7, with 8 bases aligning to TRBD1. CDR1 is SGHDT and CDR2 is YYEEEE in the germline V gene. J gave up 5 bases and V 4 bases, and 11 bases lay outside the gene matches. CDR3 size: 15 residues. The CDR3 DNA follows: TGTGCCAGCAGCGATAGGCGCAGGGGGCTTCACGAGCAGTACTTC. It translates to CASSDRRRGLHEQYF.